This T cell receptor beta chain comes out of a study of cytomegalovirus exposure and HLA in healthy donors. Findings of the study overall: A list of 164 TCR beta chains associated with cytomegalovirus was given.

In regard to this clone: Its cognate antigen is unknown.

Per the germline V gene, CDR1 is SGHRS and CDR2 is YFSETQ. The CDR3 sequence is 14 residues long. V was clipped by 6 bases and J by 5 bases, with 16 bases between them. This table comes from immunoSEQ multiplex PCR, and its TCRdb copy is limited to in-frame clones, with some not included. The table has about 130,000 clones, just under 90% seen once; the top ten hold roughly 6.5%. Specimen: PBMCs. This receptor was obtained from a woman aged 25 to 39 in good health and CMV-seropositive. The V gene is TRBV5-1, the J gene TRBJ2-3; a weak D match, TRBD1 (5 bases). In DNA, the CDR3 is TGCGCCAGCACCCGCTCCCCAGGGATAGATACGCAGTATTTT. Residues: CASTRSPGIDTQYF. The whole variable domain, filled in from reference TRBV5-1 and TRBJ2-3, reads KAGVTQTPRYLIKTRGQQVTLSCSPISGHRSVSWYQQTPGQGLQFLFEYFSETQRNKGNFPGRFSGRQFSNSRSEMNVSTLELGDSALYLCASTRSPGIDTQYFGPGTRLTVL.